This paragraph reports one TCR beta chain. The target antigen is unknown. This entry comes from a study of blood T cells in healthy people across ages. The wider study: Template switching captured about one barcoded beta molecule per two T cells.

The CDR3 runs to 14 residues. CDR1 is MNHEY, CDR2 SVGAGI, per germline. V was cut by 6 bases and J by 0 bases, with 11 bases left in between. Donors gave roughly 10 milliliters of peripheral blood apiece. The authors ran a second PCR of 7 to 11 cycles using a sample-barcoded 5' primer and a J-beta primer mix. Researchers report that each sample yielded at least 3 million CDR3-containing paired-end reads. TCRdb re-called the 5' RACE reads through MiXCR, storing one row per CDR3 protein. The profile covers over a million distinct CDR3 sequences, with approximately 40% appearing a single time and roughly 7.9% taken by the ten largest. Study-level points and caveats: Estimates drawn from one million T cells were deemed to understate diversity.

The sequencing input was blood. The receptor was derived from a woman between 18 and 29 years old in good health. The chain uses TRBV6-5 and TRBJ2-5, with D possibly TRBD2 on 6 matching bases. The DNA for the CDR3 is TGTGCCAGCAGAAACGGGGACTACCAAGAGACCCAGTACTTC. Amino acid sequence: CASRNGDYQETQYF.